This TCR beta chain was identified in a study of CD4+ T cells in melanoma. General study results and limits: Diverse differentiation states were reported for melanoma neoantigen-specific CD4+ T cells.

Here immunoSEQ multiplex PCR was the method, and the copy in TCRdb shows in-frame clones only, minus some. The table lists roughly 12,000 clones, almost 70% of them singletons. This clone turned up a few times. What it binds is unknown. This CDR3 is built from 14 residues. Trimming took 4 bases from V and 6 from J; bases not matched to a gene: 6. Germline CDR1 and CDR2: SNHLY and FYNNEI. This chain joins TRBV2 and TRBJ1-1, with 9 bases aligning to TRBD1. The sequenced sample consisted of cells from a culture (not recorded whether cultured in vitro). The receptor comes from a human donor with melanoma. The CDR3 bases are TGTGCCAGCAGTGCTCTGGGACAGGGCCCTGAAGCTTTCTTT. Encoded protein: CASSALGQGPEAFF.